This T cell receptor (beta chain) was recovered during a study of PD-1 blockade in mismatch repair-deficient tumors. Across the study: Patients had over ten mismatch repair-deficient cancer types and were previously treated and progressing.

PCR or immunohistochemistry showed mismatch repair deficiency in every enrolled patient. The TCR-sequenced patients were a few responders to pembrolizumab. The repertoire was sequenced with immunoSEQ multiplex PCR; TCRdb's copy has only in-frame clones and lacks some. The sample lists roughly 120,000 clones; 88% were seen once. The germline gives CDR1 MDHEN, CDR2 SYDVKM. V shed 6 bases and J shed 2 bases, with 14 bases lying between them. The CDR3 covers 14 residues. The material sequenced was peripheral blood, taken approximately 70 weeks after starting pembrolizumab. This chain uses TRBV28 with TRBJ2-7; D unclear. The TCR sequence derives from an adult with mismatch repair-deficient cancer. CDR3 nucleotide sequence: TGTGCCAGCAGGGGGTTTGCCAGTACCTACGAGCAGTACTTC. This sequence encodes CASRGFASTYEQYF.